These T cell receptor beta chains were read from a single sample in a study of cytomegalovirus exposure and HLA in healthy donors. Method: immunoSEQ multiplex PCR; TCRdb's copy keeps in-frame clones and lacks some. The sample shows around 220,000 clones, over 70% of them seen only once. Sequenced material: PBMCs. The receptors were gathered from a woman aged 30 to 39 in good health and CMV-seropositive. Each CDR3 is given with its conserved first and last residue. The D gene is left open where the match is weak. For some rows the clone size is stated as once, few or many, or as a class when expanded; others skip it.

TRBV5-1	TRBJ2-7	TRBD2	.	CASSLFPSSGSYEQYF	TGCGCCAGCAGCTTGTTTCCGTCTAGCGGGAGCTACGAGCAGTACTTC
TRBV28	TRBJ2-7	.	.	CASSLMRADYEQYF	TGTGCCAGCAGTTTAATGCGGGCGGACTACGAGCAGTACTTC
TRBV7-6	TRBJ1-4	.	once	CASSLAGAGEKLFF	TGTGCCAGCAGCTTAGCAGGGGCAGGGGAAAAACTGTTTTTT
TRBV28	TRBJ2-3	.	once	CASSRSGADTQYF	TGTGCCAGCAGTAGATCAGGGGCAGATACGCAGTATTTT
TRBV10-3	TRBJ2-1	.	.	CAIGGGSYNEQFF	TGTGCCATAGGTGGGGGCTCCTACAATGAGCAGTTCTTC
TRBV6-5	TRBJ1-1	TRBD1	.	CASSYQSGGVGTEAFF	TGTGCCAGCAGTTACCAATCAGGGGGCGTGGGCACTGAAGCTTTCTTT
TRBV28	TRBJ1-2	.	.	CASRGPSILYYGYTF	TGTGCCAGCAGGGGACCGAGTATCCTGTACTATGGCTACACCTTC
TRBV29-1	TRBJ1-3	.	.	CSVADRKRPLSGNTIYF	TGCAGCGTTGCTGACAGAAAAAGACCTTTATCTGGAAACACCATATATTTT
TRBV27	TRBJ1-5	TRBD1	.	CASSTRGDRVGPNQPQHF	TGTGCCAGCAGCACCCGAGGAGACAGGGTAGGTCCCAATCAGCCCCAGCATTTT
TRBV10-1	TRBJ1-1	.	.	CASSDRGGTEAFF	TGCGCCAGCAGTGATAGGGGGGGGACTGAAGCTTTCTTT
TRBV29-1	TRBJ1-5	.	.	CSVVVQEDQPQHF	TGCAGCGTTGTAGTACAGGAGGATCAGCCCCAGCATTTT
TRBV7-9	TRBJ2-7	.	.	CASSFRQAPYEQYF	TGTGCCAGCAGCTTCCGACAAGCCCCCTACGAGCAGTACTTC
TRBV13	TRBJ1-2	.	.	CASSSPGANGYTF	TGTGCCAGCAGCTCCCCGGGGGCAAATGGCTACACCTTC
TRBV11-3	TRBJ1-1	.	.	CASRPRTENTEAFF	TGTGCCAGCAGACCGCGGACTGAGAACACTGAAGCTTTCTTT
TRBV6-4	TRBJ2-7	TRBD1	many	CASSLDGTGSYEQYF	TGTGCCAGCAGCCTCGACGGGACAGGATCCTACGAGCAGTACTTC
TRBV7-8	TRBJ2-2	TRBD2	.	CASSSGGRTESGELFF	TGTGCCAGCAGCTCCGGCGGGAGGACAGAAAGCGGGGAGCTGTTTTTT
TRBV20-1	TRBJ1-1	.	.	CSARTGTEAFF	TGCAGTGCTAGAACGGGCACTGAAGCTTTCTTT
TRBV5-6	TRBJ2-5	.	.	CASSFVTDQETQYF	TGTGCCAGCAGCTTTGTTACCGACCAAGAGACCCAGTACTTC
TRBV6-5	TRBJ1-1	TRBD1	once	CASSRDRGSEAFF	TGTGCCAGCAGCCGGGACAGGGGATCTGAAGCTTTCTTT
TRBV5-6	TRBJ2-7	.	.	CASSLYSNDDAF	TGTGCCAGCAGCTTGTATAGTAACGACGACGCCTTC
TRBV25-1	TRBJ1-4	.	.	CASSAYGFLPNEKLFF	TGTGCCAGCAGTGCGTATGGCTTCCTCCCTAATGAAAAACTGTTTTTT
TRBV27	TRBJ2-7	TRBD2	.	CASSLKFRWEGSYEQYF	TGTGCCAGCAGTTTAAAGTTCCGGTGGGAGGGCTCCTACGAGCAGTACTTC
TRBV4-1	TRBJ1-1	TRBD1	.	CASSQHTGGGTEAFF	TGCGCCAGCAGCCAACATACAGGGGGAGGAACTGAAGCTTTCTTT
TRBV9	TRBJ2-3	.	.	CASSAGPWTASDTQYF	TGTGCCAGCAGCGCCGGCCCCTGGACTGCGTCAGATACGCAGTATTTT
TRBV5-1	TRBJ1-1	TRBD1	.	CASSLQGATEAFF	TGCGCCAGCAGCCTGCAGGGGGCGACTGAAGCTTTCTTT
TRBV27	TRBJ2-1	.	.	CASSLRGAGSYNEQFF	TGTGCCAGCAGCCTAAGGGGCGCGGGATCATACAATGAGCAGTTCTTC